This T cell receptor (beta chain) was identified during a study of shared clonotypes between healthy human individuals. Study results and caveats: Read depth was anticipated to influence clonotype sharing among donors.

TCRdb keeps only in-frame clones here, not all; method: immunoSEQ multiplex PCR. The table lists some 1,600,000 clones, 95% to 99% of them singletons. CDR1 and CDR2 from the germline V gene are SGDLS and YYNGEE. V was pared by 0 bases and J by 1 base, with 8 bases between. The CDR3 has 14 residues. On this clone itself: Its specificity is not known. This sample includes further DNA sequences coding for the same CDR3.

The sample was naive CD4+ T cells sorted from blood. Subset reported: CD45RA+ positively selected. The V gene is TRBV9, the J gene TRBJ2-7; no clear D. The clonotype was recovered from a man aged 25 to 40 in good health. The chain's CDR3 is CASSVASGSYEQYF. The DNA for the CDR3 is TGTGCCAGCAGCGTAGCTTCAGGATCCTACGAGCAGTACTTC. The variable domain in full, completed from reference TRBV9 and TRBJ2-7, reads DSGVTQTPKHLITATGQRVTLRCSPRSGDLSVYWYQQSLDQGLQFLIQYYNGEERAKGNILERFSAQQFPDLHSELNLSSLELGDSALYFCASSVASGSYEQYFGPGTRLTVT.